This record concerns one T cell receptor (beta chain) sequence. Its antigen remains unidentified. The sample comes from a study of cytomegalovirus exposure and HLA in healthy donors. Across the whole study: Within an early data release were 65 million to 90 million unique TCRs drawn from HLA-typed donors. Study-wide results and caveats: Sequencing artifact likely explains a cluster of highly shared sequence variants. Roughly 170 TCR beta chains were listed as cytomegalovirus-associated.

Despite likely unrecorded immune exposures, the donors were nominally healthy at the time of sampling. Use of 60 Vbeta and 13 Jbeta primers characterized the PCR. Repertoires were generated with immunoSEQ multiplex PCR, while TCRdb's copy carries only in-frame clones and drops some. The sample yields some 180,000 clones, 70% to 80% seen once. The CDR3 consists of 15 residues. Trimming cost V 3 bases and J 1 base, with 9 bases left between them. The V gene's germline CDR1 is SGHVS and CDR2 FNYEAQ. The clonotype originates from a man between 18 and 29 years old in good health and CMV-seronegative. Sequencing used PBMCs. V is TRBV7-6 and J is TRBJ2-2; D ambiguous. CDR3 protein: CASSFFPGNTGELFF. The CDR3 bases are TGTGCCAGCAGCTTCTTTCCGGGGAACACCGGGGAGCTGTTTTTT. The variable domain in full, with the rest retrieved from reference TRBV7-6 and TRBJ2-2, is GAGVSQSPRYKVTKRGQDVALRCDPISGHVSLYWYRQALGQGPEFLTYFNYEAQQDKSGLPNDRFSAERPEGSISTLTIQRTEQRDSAMYRCASSFFPGNTGELFFGEGSRLTVL.